One T cell receptor beta chain is described in this entry. CD8+ and CD4+ T cells from blood underwent TCR beta sequencing, which was carried out in a high-throughput format. Negative isolation was applied to CD8+ and CD4+ T cells, and FACS enrichment was applied to TEMRA cells. A quantity of about 0.45 to 1 ug RNA underwent reverse transcription using random hexamers. Amplification of the TCR beta CDR3 was carried out by immunoSEQ multiplex PCR, which spanned a total of 54 Vbeta and 13 Jbeta segments. MiXCR was run by TCRdb on the immunoSEQ multiplex PCR reads, yielding one entry per CDR3 protein. The sample carries some 120,000 distinct CDR3 sequences, approximately 93% recorded once. The entry originates in a study of CD8 T cells in Susac syndrome. Trimming cost V 3 bases and J 6 bases, with 15 bases left between them. CDR1 and CDR2 (germline): SGDLS, YYNGEE. This CDR3 spans 14 amino acids.

The chain couples TRBV9 to TRBJ1-2; D not resolved. The source of this sequence is a human donor with multiple sclerosis. Sequences were obtained from CD8+ T cells from PBMCs. The CDR3 spells CASSALTKGNGYTF. Written as DNA, the CDR3 is TGTGCCAGCAGCGCCCTAACCAAGGGAAATGGCTACACCTTC. Variable domain in full (rest from reference TRBV9 and TRBJ1-2): DSGVTQTPKHLITATGQRVTLRCSPRSGDLSVYWYQQSLDQGLQFLIQYYNGEERAKGNILERFSAQQFPDLHSELNLSSLELGDSALYFCASSALTKGNGYTFGSGTRLTVV.